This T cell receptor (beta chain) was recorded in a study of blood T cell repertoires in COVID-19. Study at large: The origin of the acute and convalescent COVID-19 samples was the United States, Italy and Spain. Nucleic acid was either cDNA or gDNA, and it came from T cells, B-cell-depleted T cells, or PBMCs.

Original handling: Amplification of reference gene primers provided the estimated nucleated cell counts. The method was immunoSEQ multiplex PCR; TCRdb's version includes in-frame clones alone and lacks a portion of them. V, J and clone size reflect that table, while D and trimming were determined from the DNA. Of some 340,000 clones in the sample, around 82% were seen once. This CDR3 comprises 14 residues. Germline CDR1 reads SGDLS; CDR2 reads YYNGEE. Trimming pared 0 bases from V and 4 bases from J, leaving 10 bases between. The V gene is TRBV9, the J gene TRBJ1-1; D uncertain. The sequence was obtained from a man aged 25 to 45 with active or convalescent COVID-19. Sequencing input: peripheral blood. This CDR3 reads CASSVGNTPTEAFF. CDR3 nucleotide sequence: TGTGCCAGCAGCGTAGGTAACACCCCCACTGAAGCTTTCTTT.